The 3 T cell receptor beta chains given below trace back to one sample, sequenced in a study of shared clonotypes between healthy human individuals. Naive CD8 cells were CD45RO-negative, positively selected for CCR7, excluding terminally differentiated effector memory CD45RA+ cells. The table came from immunoSEQ multiplex PCR; TCRdb's copy has only in-frame clones and leaves some out. The sample has more than 2 million clones, about 94% seen once. Source material: naive CD8+ T cells sorted from blood. The receptors were sampled from a man younger than 35 in good health.

This chain connects TRBV7-2 to TRBJ2-3; 14 bases agree with TRBD2. Looked up from germline, CDR1 is SGHTA and CDR2 is FQGNSA. The CDR3 length is 16 residues. The V segment lost 1 base and the J segment 6 bases; nucleotides outside the gene matches: 3. The CDR3 is CASSLGGTSGSDTQYF. The CDR3 DNA sequence: TGTGCCAGCAGCTTAGGAGGGACTAGCGGGAGTGATACGCAGTATTTT.

A word on this clone: Other DNA variants within this sample encode the same CDR3. The chain is built from TRBV6-5 and TRBJ1-1; 8 bases line up with TRBD1. J gave up 5 bases and V 3 bases, and 8 bases lay outside the gene matches. The CDR3 runs to 15 residues. Germline-derived CDR1 and CDR2 are MNHEY and SVGAGI. This CDR3 reads CASSYSQGAWTEAFF. CDR3 bases: TGTGCCAGCAGTTATTCCCAGGGGGCGTGGACTGAAGCTTTCTTT.

The J gene is TRBJ2-7, the V gene TRBV7-9, with a weak D call TRBD1 (5 bases). CDR1 SEHNR and CDR2 FQNEAQ come from the germline V gene (reference sequence). This CDR3 is built from 15 residues. V dropped 2 bases and J dropped 3 bases, with 14 bases sitting between them. CDR3 residues: CASSLIDQGIYEQYF. CDR3 DNA sequence: TGTGCCAGCAGCTTAATCGACCAGGGAATCTACGAGCAGTACTTC.